Listed here are 17 T cell receptor beta chains from one sample, sequenced in a study of T cells after yellow fever vaccination. TCRdb processed the 5' RACE reads anew with MiXCR; each CDR3 protein has one entry. The sample lists just under 600,000 distinct CDR3 sequences; roughly 13% were seen once. Source: PBMCs, taken on the day of the yellow fever booster vaccination. Receptors were obtained from a man aged 25-45 years who received the YFV17D yellow fever vaccine.

The chain joins TRBV5-1 to TRBJ2-2, with a tentative D call TRBD2 (6 bases). Trimming removed 4 bases at V and 4 bases at J, with 14 bases between. Germline V gene sequence: CDR1 SGHRS, CDR2 YFSETQ. The CDR3 extends over 15 amino acids. Here the CDR3 reads CASSREAGSTGELFF. CDR3 bases: TGCGCCAGCAGCAGGGAGGCGGGGAGCACCGGGGAGCTGTTTTTT.

This clonotype was counted between two and nine times. The rearrangement joins TRBV7-2 to TRBJ2-1, with TRBD2 identical over 8 bases. Germline CDR1 and CDR2: SGHTA and FQGNSA. This CDR3 is built from 16 residues. V lost 5 bases and J lost 0; bases outside the gene matches: 6. CDR3 region: CASSPEAGGSYNEQFF. The CDR3 bases are TGTGCCAGCAGCCCCGAGGCGGGAGGCTCCTACAATGAGCAGTTCTTC.

This clonotype was picked up a small number of times. The chain employs TRBV29-1 and TRBJ2-3; 10 bases fit TRBD1. V gave up 6 bases and J gave up 0 bases; unmatched junction bases: 3. The germline gives CDR1 SQVTM, CDR2 ANQGSEA. CDR3 length: 14 amino acids. CDR3 in amino acids: CSVGTGASTDTQYF. CDR3 in DNA: TGCAGCGTGGGGACAGGGGCCAGCACAGATACGCAGTATTTT.

Remarks on this clonotype: Possible read error: a much larger clone is one base away. The chain has TRBV7-3 and TRBJ2-2; 9 positions agree with TRBD2. The CDR3 loop spans 17 amino acids. Germline V CDR1 and CDR2: SGHTA, FQGTGA. The V and J ends lost 4 bases and 4 bases, in that order; junction bases with no gene match: 10. CDR3 in amino acids: CASSSGTSWLGTGELFF. CDR3 DNA sequence: TGTGCCAGCAGCTCCGGGACTAGCTGGCTGGGCACCGGGGAGCTGTTTTTT.

This clonotype was seen a few times. V is TRBV29-1 and J is TRBJ2-2; the match to TRBD2 covers 7 bases. The J segment lost 0 bases and the V segment lost 6 bases, leaving 4 bases of the junction unmatched. The germline V gene encodes CDR1 SQVTM and CDR2 ANQGSEA. This CDR3 has 14 amino acids. In nucleotides, the CDR3 is TGCAGCGTATTTAGCGGGTCGAACACCGGGGAGCTGTTTTTT. Translated, it gives CSVFSGSNTGELFF.

This clonotype was counted at least ten times. The chain employs TRBV7-6 and TRBJ2-5; 7 bases map to TRBD2. With 2 bases clipped from V and 4 bases from J, the junction kept 4 bases outside the gene matches. Per germline, CDR1 SGHVS and CDR2 FNYEAQ. The CDR3 sequence is 14 residues long. This CDR3 reads CASSLPGGRETQYF. CDR3 coding DNA: TGTGCCAGCAGCTTACCTGGCGGGAGAGAGACCCAGTACTTC. Based on the CDR3 plus reference TRBV7-6 and TRBJ2-5, the full variable domain is GAGVSQSPRYKVTKRGQDVALRCDPISGHVSLYWYRQALGQGPEFLTYFNYEAQQDKSGLPNDRFSAERPEGSISTLTIQRTEQRDSAMYRCASSLPGGRETQYFGPGTRLLVL.

There are a few counts of this clonotype. The V call is TRBV12-3 or TRBV12-4, the J call TRBJ1-1; a possible D gene is TRBD1 (6 bases). Trimming pared 6 bases from V and 1 base from J, leaving 15 bases between. There are 15 residues in the CDR3. CDR3 sequence reads: CASSLTLQGNTEAFF. CDR3 sequence (DNA): TGTGCCAGCAGCCTCACTTTACAGGGGAACACTGAAGCTTTCTTT.

The chain has TRBV20-1 and TRBJ2-7; D may be TRBD1 or TRBD2 (6 bases each). Germline loops: CDR1 DFQATT, CDR2 SNEGSKA (reference sequence). V shed 3 bases and J shed 5 bases, with 17 bases lying between them. The CDR3 sequence is 14 residues long. The CDR3: CSASGGRGDNEQYF. The CDR3 DNA reads as TGCAGTGCTAGCGGAGGAAGGGGGGACAACGAGCAGTACTTC.

This chain connects TRBV12-3 or TRBV12-4 to TRBJ2-1; D remains ambiguous. Between the trimmed V and J ends, which lost 3 bases and 8 bases, there was a span of 11 bases. The CDR3 is 13 residues long. The CDR3 nucleotides are TGTGCCAGCAGTTTCCCCTCTGCGGATGAGCAGTTCTTC. Its protein is CASSFPSADEQFF.

The sample holds many counts of this clonotype. The CDR3 protein is CASSLVGQAYNEQFF. CDR3 coding DNA: TGCGCCAGCAGCTTGGTAGGACAGGCCTACAATGAGCAGTTCTTC. The genes are TRBV5-1 and TRBJ2-1, with TRBD1 matching over 7 bases. V was pared by 0 bases and J by 2 bases, with 2 bases of the junction left unmatched. This CDR3 has 15 residues. The germline gives CDR1 SGHRS, CDR2 YFSETQ.

This clonotype was counted between two and nine times. This chain links TRBV6-1 with TRBJ1-5; tentatively, D is TRBD1 (5 bases). Germline CDR1 and CDR2: MNHNS and SASEGT. Trimming removed 5 bases at V and 7 bases at J, with 18 bases between. This CDR3 contains 15 residues. CDR3 nucleotide sequence: TGTGCCAGCAGTCCCCTCTCGGGGGGTTGGCAGCCCCAGCATTTT. Its protein product is CASSPLSGGWQPQHF.

This clonotype was observed a handful of times. The chain employs TRBV15 and TRBJ2-3, with D unresolved. Germline CDR1 LNHNV, CDR2 YYDKDF (reference sequence). The CDR3 is 19 amino acids. The V gene lost 0 bases and the J gene lost 4 bases, with 23 bases spanning the gap. The CDR3 coding sequence is TGTGCCACCAGCAGAGATCTTATTTGGGGTGAGACTTTGTCAGATACGCAGTATTTT. It encodes CATSRDLIWGETLSDTQYF.

This clonotype was seen ten or more times. The J gene is TRBJ2-1, the V gene TRBV5-1; tentatively, D is TRBD2 (6 bases). This CDR3 is 14 amino acids long. V lost 6 bases to trimming and J lost 0 bases, with 10 bases between them. Germline loops: CDR1 SGHRS, CDR2 YFSETQ. The CDR3 region is CASMGRSSYNEQFF. In DNA form, the CDR3 reads TGCGCCAGCATGGGGAGGAGCTCCTACAATGAGCAGTTCTTC.

This clonotype was seen a few times. The rearrangement links TRBV20-1 to TRBJ2-5; D possibly corresponds to TRBD2 (5 bases). V shed 3 bases and J shed 0 bases, with 8 bases lying between them. In germline, CDR1 is DFQATT, CDR2 SNEGSKA (reference sequence). This CDR3 region has 13 residues. The CDR3 sequence is CSASRGYQETQYF. CDR3 in DNA: TGCAGTGCTAGCCGGGGTTACCAAGAGACCCAGTACTTC.

The genes are TRBV20-1 and TRBJ2-1, with D perhaps TRBD1 (5 bases). The germline CDR1 and CDR2 sequences are DFQATT and SNEGSKA (reference sequence). The CDR3 sequence is 13 residues long. The ends were cut back, 4 bases at V and 2 bases at J, with 9 bases in the middle. The CDR3 sequence: CSAIRVPYNEQFF. The DNA of the CDR3 is TGCAGTGCTATCAGGGTTCCCTACAATGAGCAGTTCTTC.

The genes are TRBV6-4 and TRBJ2-7; TRBD2 agrees at 9 bases. This CDR3 has 17 amino acids. The germline gives CDR1 MRHNA, CDR2 SNTAGT. J gave up 1 base and V 0 bases, and 7 bases lay outside the gene matches. CDR3 residues: CASSDSPLAGCSYEQYF. The CDR3 DNA sequence: TGTGCCAGCAGTGACTCCCCGCTAGCGGGATGTTCCTACGAGCAGTACTTC.

This sequence joins TRBV11-2 and TRBJ2-3; 9 nucleotides align to TRBD2. Germline V gene sequence: CDR1 SGHAT, CDR2 FQNNGV. This CDR3 has 17 amino acids. J gave up 5 bases and V 0 bases, and 9 bases lay outside the gene matches. CDR3 sequence reads: CASSLDLAGGPGDTQYF. CDR3 in DNA: TGTGCCAGCAGCTTAGATCTGGCGGGAGGGCCAGGAGATACGCAGTATTTT.